This TCR beta chain was sequenced during a study of T cells after yellow fever vaccination. Study overall: When fractions had low cell numbers, they were prepared with SMART-Seq v4 Ultra Low Input.

General study results and limits: Though it reached lower strength, the secondary response hit its peak faster, day 5 versus 15. At less than 97% for CD4 and 70% to 90% for CD8, most primary-vaccination clones showed up again after the booster.

The CDR3 totals 16 residues. Per germline, CDR1 LGHNA and CDR2 YSLEER. Unmatched junction bases numbered 5, after V lost 3 bases and J lost 0 bases. MiXCR, applied by TCRdb to the 5' RACE reads, yields one record per CDR3 protein. The sample records around 310,000 distinct CDR3 sequences, roughly 8.7% being singletons. Turning to this clonotype: What it recognizes is unknown.

The origin of this receptor is a man between 18 and 29 years old who received the YFV17D yellow fever vaccine. V and J are TRBV4-3 and TRBJ1-1; 9 bases map to TRBD1. The material sequenced was PBMCs, taken on the day of the first yellow fever vaccination. CDR3 bases: TGCGCCAGCAGCCATAGGACAGGGGACATGAACACTGAAGCTTTCTTT. Its translation: CASSHRTGDMNTEAFF.